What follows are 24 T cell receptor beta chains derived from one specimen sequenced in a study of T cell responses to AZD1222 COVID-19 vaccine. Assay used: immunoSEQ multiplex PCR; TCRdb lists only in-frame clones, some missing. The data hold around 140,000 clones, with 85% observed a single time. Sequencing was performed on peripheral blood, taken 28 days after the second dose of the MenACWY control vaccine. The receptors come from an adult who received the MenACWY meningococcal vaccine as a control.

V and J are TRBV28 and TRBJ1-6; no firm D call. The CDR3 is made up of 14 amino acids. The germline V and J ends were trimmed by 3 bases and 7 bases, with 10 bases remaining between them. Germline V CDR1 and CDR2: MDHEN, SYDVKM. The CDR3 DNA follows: TGTGCCAGCAGTTTTGACGGTTTCAATTCACCCCTCCACTTT. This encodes CASSFDGFNSPLHF.

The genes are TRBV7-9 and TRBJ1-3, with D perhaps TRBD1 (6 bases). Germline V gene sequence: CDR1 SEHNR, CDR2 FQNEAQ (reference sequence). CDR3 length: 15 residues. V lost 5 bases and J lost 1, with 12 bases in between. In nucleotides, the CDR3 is TGTGCCAGCAGCCCACAGGGACCATCTGGAAACACCATATATTTT. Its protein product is CASSPQGPSGNTIYF.

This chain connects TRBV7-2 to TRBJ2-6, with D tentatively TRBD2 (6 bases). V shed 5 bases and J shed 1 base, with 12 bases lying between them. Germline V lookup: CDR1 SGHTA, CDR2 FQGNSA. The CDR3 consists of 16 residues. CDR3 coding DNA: TGTGCCAGCAGCCCGGGACTGCCATCTGGGGCCAACGTCCTGACTTTC. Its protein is CASSPGLPSGANVLTF.

CDR3 in DNA: TGTGCCAGCAGCTTCGGGGGAAATCAGCCCCAGCATTTT. As protein: CASSFGGNQPQHF. The chain recombines TRBV5-6 with TRBJ1-5; weak D call: TRBD1 (5 bases). This CDR3 spans 13 amino acids. Germline V gene data show CDR1 as SGHDT and CDR2 as YYEEEE. Trimming shortened V by 2 bases and J by 4 bases, and 7 bases separated the two germline ends.

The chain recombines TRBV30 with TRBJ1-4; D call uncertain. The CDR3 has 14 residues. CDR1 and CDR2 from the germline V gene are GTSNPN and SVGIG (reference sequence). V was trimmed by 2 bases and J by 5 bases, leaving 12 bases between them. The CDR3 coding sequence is TGTGCCTGGAGTAAAACCGACCGGAATGAAAAACTGTTTTTT. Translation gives CAWSKTDRNEKLFF.

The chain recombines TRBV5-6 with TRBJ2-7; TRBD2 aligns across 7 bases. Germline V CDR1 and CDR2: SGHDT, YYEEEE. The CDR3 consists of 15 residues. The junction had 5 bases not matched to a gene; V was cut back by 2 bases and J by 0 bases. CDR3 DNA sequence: TGTGCCAGCAGCTTCGGGGGGAGGAGCTCCTACGAGCAGTACTTC. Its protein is CASSFGGRSSYEQYF.

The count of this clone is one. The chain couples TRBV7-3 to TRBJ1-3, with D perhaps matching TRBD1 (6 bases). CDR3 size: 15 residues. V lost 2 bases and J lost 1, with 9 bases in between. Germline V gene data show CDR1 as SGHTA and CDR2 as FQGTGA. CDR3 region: CASSLEGGSGNTIYF. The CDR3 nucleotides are TGTGCCAGCAGCTTAGAAGGGGGTTCTGGAAACACCATATATTTT.

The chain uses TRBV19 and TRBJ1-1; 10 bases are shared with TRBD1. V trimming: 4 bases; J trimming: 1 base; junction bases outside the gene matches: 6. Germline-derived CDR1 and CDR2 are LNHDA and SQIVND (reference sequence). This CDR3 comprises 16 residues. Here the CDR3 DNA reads TGTGCCAGTAGTACGAGACAGGGGGCAAAGAACACTGAAGCTTTCTTT. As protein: CASSTRQGAKNTEAFF.

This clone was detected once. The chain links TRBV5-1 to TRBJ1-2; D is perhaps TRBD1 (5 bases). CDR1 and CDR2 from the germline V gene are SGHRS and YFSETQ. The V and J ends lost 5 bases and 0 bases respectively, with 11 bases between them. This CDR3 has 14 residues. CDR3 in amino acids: CASRTDRPNYGYTF. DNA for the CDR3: TGCGCCAGCAGAACTGACAGACCTAACTATGGCTACACCTTC.

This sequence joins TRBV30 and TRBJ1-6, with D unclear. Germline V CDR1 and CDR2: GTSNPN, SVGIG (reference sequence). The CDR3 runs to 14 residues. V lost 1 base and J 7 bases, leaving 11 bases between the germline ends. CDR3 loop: CAWSDDGSNSPLHF. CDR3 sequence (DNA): TGTGCCTGGAGTGATGACGGGTCCAATTCACCCCTCCACTTT.

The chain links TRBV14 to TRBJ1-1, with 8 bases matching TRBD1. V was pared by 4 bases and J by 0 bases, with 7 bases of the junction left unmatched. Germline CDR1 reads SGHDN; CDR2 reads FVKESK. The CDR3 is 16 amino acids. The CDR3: CASSLTGDPMNTEAFF. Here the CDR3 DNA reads TGTGCCAGCAGCCTGACAGGGGACCCCATGAACACTGAAGCTTTCTTT.

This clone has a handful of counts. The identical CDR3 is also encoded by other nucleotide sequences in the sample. As DNA, the CDR3 is TGTGCCAGTAGTATAGGGCGGGGAGCTAACTATGGCTACACCTTC. Its protein product is CASSIGRGANYGYTF. This rearrangement joins TRBV19 to TRBJ1-2; D gene unclear. Germline assignment: CDR1 LNHDA and CDR2 SQIVND (reference sequence). V gave up 1 base and J gave up 0 bases, with 9 bases separating them. This CDR3 is built from 15 residues. The whole variable domain, remainder taken from reference TRBV19 and TRBJ1-2, is DGGITQSPKYLFRKEGQNVTLSCEQNLNHDAMYWYRQDPGQGLRLIYYSQIVNDFQKGDIAEGYSVSREKKESFPLTVTSAQKNPTAFYLCASSIGRGANYGYTFGSGTRLTVV.

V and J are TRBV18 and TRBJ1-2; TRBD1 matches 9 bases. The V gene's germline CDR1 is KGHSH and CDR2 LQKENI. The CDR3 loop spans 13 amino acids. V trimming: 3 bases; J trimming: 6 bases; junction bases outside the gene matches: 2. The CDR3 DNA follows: TGTGCCAGCTCACCTAGGGACAGGGATGGCTACACCTTC. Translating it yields CASSPRDRDGYTF.

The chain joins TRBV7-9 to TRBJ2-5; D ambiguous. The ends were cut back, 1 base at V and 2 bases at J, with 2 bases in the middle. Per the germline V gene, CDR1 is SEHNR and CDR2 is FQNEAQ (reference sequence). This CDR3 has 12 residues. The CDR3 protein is CASSLVQETQYF. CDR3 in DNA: TGTGCCAGCAGCTTAGTTCAAGAGACCCAGTACTTC.

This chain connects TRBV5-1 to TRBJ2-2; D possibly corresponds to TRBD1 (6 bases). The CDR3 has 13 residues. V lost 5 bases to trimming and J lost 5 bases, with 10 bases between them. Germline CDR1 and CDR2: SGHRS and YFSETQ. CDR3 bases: TGCGCCAGCAGTCTCCAGGGGACCGGGGAGCTGTTTTTT. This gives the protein CASSLQGTGELFF. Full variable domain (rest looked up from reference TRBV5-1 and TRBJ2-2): KAGVTQTPRYLIKTRGQQVTLSCSPISGHRSVSWYQQTPGQGLQFLFEYFSETQRNKGNFPGRFSGRQFSNSRSEMNVSTLELGDSALYLCASSLQGTGELFFGEGSRLTVL.

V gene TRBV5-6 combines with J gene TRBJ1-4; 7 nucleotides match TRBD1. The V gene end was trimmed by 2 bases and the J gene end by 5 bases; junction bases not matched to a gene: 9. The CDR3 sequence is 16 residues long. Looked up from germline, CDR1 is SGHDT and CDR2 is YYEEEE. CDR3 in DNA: TGTGCCAGCAGCTTATATACGGGACAGTCAAATGAAAAACTGTTTTTT. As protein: CASSLYTGQSNEKLFF.

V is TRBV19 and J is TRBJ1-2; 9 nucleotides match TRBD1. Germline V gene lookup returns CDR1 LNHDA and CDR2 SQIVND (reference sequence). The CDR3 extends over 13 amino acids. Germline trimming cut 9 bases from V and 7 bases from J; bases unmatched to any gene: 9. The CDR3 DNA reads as TGTGCCAGCCTAGAGACAGGGGGATCTGGCTACACCTTC. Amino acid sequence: CASLETGGSGYTF.

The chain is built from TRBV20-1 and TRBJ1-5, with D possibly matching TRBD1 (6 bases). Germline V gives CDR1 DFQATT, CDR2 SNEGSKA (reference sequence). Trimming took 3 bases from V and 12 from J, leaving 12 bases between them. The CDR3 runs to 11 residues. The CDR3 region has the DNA TGCAGTGCTAGCCAGGGGAGCGGCCAGCATTTT. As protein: CSASQGSGQHF.

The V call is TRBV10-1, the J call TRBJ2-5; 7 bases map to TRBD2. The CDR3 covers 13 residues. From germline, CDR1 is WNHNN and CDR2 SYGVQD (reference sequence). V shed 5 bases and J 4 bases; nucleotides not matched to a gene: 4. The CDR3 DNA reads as TGCGCCAGCAGTCCTGTAGCGGGAGAGACCCAGTACTTC. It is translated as CASSPVAGETQYF.

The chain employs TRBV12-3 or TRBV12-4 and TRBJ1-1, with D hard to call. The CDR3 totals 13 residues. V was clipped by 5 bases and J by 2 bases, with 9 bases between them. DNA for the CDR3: TGTGCCAGCAGTAGTTTGGCAAACACTGAAGCTTTCTTT. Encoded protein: CASSSLANTEAFF.

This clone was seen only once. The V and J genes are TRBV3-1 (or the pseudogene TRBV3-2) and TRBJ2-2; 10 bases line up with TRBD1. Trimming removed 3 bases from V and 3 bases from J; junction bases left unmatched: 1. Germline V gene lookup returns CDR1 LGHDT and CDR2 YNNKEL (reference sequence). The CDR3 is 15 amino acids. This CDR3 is CASSQTGGYTGELFF. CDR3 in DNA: TGTGCCAGCAGCCAGACAGGGGGCTACACCGGGGAGCTGTTTTTT.

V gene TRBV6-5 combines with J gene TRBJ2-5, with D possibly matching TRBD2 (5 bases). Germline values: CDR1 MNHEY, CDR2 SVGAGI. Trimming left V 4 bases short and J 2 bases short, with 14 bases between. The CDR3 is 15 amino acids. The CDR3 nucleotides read TGTGCCAGCAGTTTCTCCCGAGGAGGACAAGAGACCCAGTACTTC. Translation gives CASSFSRGGQETQYF.

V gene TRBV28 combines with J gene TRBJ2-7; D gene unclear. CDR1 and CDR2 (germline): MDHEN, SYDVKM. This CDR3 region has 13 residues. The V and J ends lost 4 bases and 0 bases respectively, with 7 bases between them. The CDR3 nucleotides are TGTGCCAGCAGTTCCCCCAGCTCCTACGAGCAGTACGTC. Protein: CASSSPSSYEQYV.

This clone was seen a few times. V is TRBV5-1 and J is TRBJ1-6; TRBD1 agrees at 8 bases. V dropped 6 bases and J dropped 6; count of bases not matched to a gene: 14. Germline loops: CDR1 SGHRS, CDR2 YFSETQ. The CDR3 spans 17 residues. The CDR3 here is CASTRGTGGDFNSPLHF. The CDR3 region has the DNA TGCGCCAGCACCCGAGGGACAGGTGGGGACTTTAATTCACCCCTCCACTTT.